The entry that follows covers one TCR beta chain sequence. Time point reported: baseline, week 1 (first vaccination visit). As for treatment: pre-vaccination baseline after standard-of-care therapy. The method was immunoSEQ multiplex PCR; TCRdb's version includes in-frame clones alone and lacks a portion of them. The data show under 75,000 clones, with approximately 91% seen just once and over 2.5% held by the top ten. V lost 7 bases and J lost 0, with 13 bases in between. CDR1 is SQVTM and CDR2 is ANQGSEA in the germline V gene. The CDR3 spans 13 residues. These data come from a study of a mutant IDH1 vaccine in newly diagnosed glioma.

Sequencing was performed on PBMCs, taken from a glioma patient treated with radiotherapy, temozolomide or both. This receptor was taken from a man aged 50 or older with glioma. The rearrangement joins TRBV29-1 to TRBJ2-7; D is perhaps TRBD1 (7 bases). CDR3: CSAAGGGSYEQYF. For the CDR3, the DNA is TGCAGCGCAGCAGGGGGAGGCTCCTACGAGCAGTACTTC.